Listed below are T cell receptor beta chains from one sample, sequenced in a study of blood T cell repertoires in COVID-19. Some clones are missing from TCRdb's copy, which holds only in-frame ones; the method was immunoSEQ multiplex PCR. Among about 300,000 clones listed, just over 85% were seen once. The sample consisted of PBMCs or T cells enriched from blood (not recorded which). Every receptor here comes from a young man who had recovered from COVID-19. CDR3s include the opening cysteine and the closing phenylalanine or tryptophan. D genes are given only for firm matches. The size entry is marked missing in some rows and otherwise reads once, few, many or a size class.

cdr3_aa: CASSRTAAGANVLTF
cdr3_nt: TGTGCCAGCAGTCGCACTGCGGCTGGGGCCAACGTCCTGACTTTC
cdr3_length: 15
v_call: TRBV6-5
clone_size: NA
j_call: TRBJ2-6
d_call: NA

cdr3_aa: CATRQQLTDTQYF
cdr3_nt: TGTGCCACCCGACAGCAACTCACAGATACGCAGTATTTT
cdr3_length: 13
v_call: TRBV12-3/TRBV12-4
clone_size: NA
j_call: TRBJ2-3
d_call: NA

cdr3_aa: CASRKGQGNQPQHF
cdr3_nt: TGCGCCAGCAGGAAGGGACAGGGGAATCAGCCCCAGCATTTT
cdr3_length: 14
v_call: TRBV10-2
clone_size: NA
j_call: TRBJ1-5
d_call: TRBD1

cdr3_aa: CASSLSFGGGTYNEQFF
cdr3_nt: TGTGCCAGCAGTTTATCGTTCGGCGGGGGCACTTACAATGAGCAGTTCTTC
cdr3_length: 17
v_call: TRBV27
clone_size: NA
j_call: TRBJ2-1
d_call: NA

cdr3_aa: CASSPPGRGYQPQHF
cdr3_nt: TGTGCCAGCAGTCCCCCTGGCAGGGGGTATCAGCCCCAGCATTTT
cdr3_length: 15
v_call: TRBV27
clone_size: NA
j_call: TRBJ1-5
d_call: TRBD1

cdr3_aa: CASRGQGRGGTEAFF
cdr3_nt: TGTGCCAGCAGGGGTCAGGGGAGAGGTGGCACTGAAGCTTTCTTT
cdr3_length: 15
v_call: TRBV27
clone_size: few
j_call: TRBJ1-1
d_call: NA

cdr3_aa: CASRGTGGRDTQYF
cdr3_nt: TGTGCCAGTAGAGGGACAGGGGGCCGGGATACGCAGTATTTT
cdr3_length: 14
v_call: TRBV19
clone_size: NA
j_call: TRBJ2-3
d_call: TRBD1

cdr3_aa: CASSESTTGSADTQYF
cdr3_nt: TGCGCCAGCAGTGAGTCGACGACAGGGTCTGCAGATACGCAGTATTTT
cdr3_length: 16
v_call: TRBV10-1
clone_size: NA
j_call: TRBJ2-3
d_call: TRBD1

cdr3_aa: CATSDRDNEQYF
cdr3_nt: TGTGCCACCAGTGACCGCGATAACGAGCAGTACTTC
cdr3_length: 12
v_call: TRBV24-1
clone_size: NA
j_call: TRBJ2-7
d_call: NA

cdr3_aa: CASSLFGQGASRNTIYF
cdr3_nt: TGCGCCAGCAGCTTGTTCGGGCAGGGGGCGTCTAGAAACACCATATATTTT
cdr3_length: 17
v_call: TRBV5-1
clone_size: NA
j_call: TRBJ1-3
d_call: TRBD1

cdr3_aa: CASSLYGTAYEQYF
cdr3_nt: TGTGCCAGCAGCTTGTACGGGACAGCCTACGAGCAGTACTTC
cdr3_length: 14
v_call: TRBV5-6
clone_size: NA
j_call: TRBJ2-7
d_call: TRBD1

cdr3_aa: CAISESGGAGMNTEAFF
cdr3_nt: TGTGCCATCAGTGAGAGTGGGGGGGCGGGAATGAACACTGAAGCTTTCTTT
cdr3_length: 17
v_call: TRBV10-3
clone_size: NA
j_call: TRBJ1-1
d_call: NA

cdr3_aa: CASSPTGQGAYEQYF
cdr3_nt: TGTGCCAGCTCACCCACCGGACAGGGGGCCTACGAGCAGTACTTC
cdr3_length: 15
v_call: TRBV18
clone_size: NA
j_call: TRBJ2-7
d_call: TRBD1

cdr3_aa: CATSEGLVPYEQYF
cdr3_nt: TGTGCCACCAGTGAGGGACTAGTACCCTACGAGCAGTACTTC
cdr3_length: 14
v_call: TRBV24-1
clone_size: few
j_call: TRBJ2-7
d_call: TRBD2

cdr3_aa: CATSDLPGQGYYGYTF
cdr3_nt: TGTGCCACCAGTGATTTGCCGGGACAGGGTTACTATGGCTACACCTTC
cdr3_length: 16
v_call: TRBV24-1
clone_size: NA
j_call: TRBJ1-2
d_call: TRBD1

cdr3_aa: CATSRVQGPNEQYF
cdr3_nt: TGTGCCACCAGCAGAGTACAGGGTCCCAACGAGCAGTACTTC
cdr3_length: 14
v_call: TRBV15
clone_size: NA
j_call: TRBJ2-7
d_call: NA

cdr3_aa: CASSFPGTDTQYF
cdr3_nt: TGTGCCAGCAGCTTTCCAGGCACAGATACGCAGTATTTT
cdr3_length: 13
v_call: TRBV6-5
clone_size: once
j_call: TRBJ2-3
d_call: NA

cdr3_aa: CASSSGQVTTDTQYF
cdr3_nt: TGTGCCAGCAGCTCCGGACAGGTAACAACAGATACGCAGTATTTT
cdr3_length: 15
v_call: TRBV11-2
clone_size: once
j_call: TRBJ2-3
d_call: TRBD1

cdr3_aa: CASSLGDGGAETQYF
cdr3_nt: TGTGCCAGCAGCTTAGGAGATGGAGGTGCGGAGACCCAGTACTTC
cdr3_length: 15
v_call: TRBV7-2
clone_size: NA
j_call: TRBJ2-5
d_call: NA

cdr3_aa: CASSNTFGAANYGYTF
cdr3_nt: TGTGCCAGCAGTAACACATTTGGGGCAGCTAACTATGGCTACACCTTC
cdr3_length: 16
v_call: TRBV2
clone_size: NA
j_call: TRBJ1-2
d_call: NA

cdr3_aa: CASSLVSQRGETQYF
cdr3_nt: TGCGCCAGCAGCTTGGTGTCGCAGCGAGGAGAGACCCAGTACTTC
cdr3_length: 15
v_call: TRBV5-1
clone_size: NA
j_call: TRBJ2-5
d_call: NA

cdr3_aa: CASSYRQGQGPYEQYF
cdr3_nt: TGTGCCAGCAGTTATCGACAGGGGCAGGGACCCTACGAGCAGTACTTC
cdr3_length: 16
v_call: TRBV6-5
clone_size: NA
j_call: TRBJ2-7
d_call: TRBD1

cdr3_aa: CASSSRTGGEKLFF
cdr3_nt: TGTGCCAGCAGCTCTCGGACAGGGGGCGAAAAACTGTTTTTT
cdr3_length: 14
v_call: TRBV3-1/TRBV3-2
clone_size: few
j_call: TRBJ1-4
d_call: TRBD1

cdr3_aa: CASSLDRRGGYTF
cdr3_nt: TGTGCCAGCAGCTTAGATCGTCGGGGTGGCTACACCTTC
cdr3_length: 13
v_call: TRBV11-2
clone_size: NA
j_call: TRBJ1-2
d_call: NA

cdr3_aa: CASSGDIGDTEAFF
cdr3_nt: TGCGCCAGCAGCGGAGACATCGGGGACACTGAAGCTTTCTTT
cdr3_length: 14
v_call: TRBV5-1
clone_size: NA
j_call: TRBJ1-1
d_call: NA

cdr3_aa: CATSREGGPEAFF
cdr3_nt: TGTGCCACCAGCAGAGAGGGGGGGCCAGAAGCTTTCTTT
cdr3_length: 13
v_call: TRBV15
clone_size: once
j_call: TRBJ1-1
d_call: NA

cdr3_aa: CASSQPGQGMSNEKLFF
cdr3_nt: TGTGCCAGCAGCCAGCCCGGACAGGGGATGTCTAATGAAAAACTGTTTTTT
cdr3_length: 17
v_call: TRBV3-1/TRBV3-2
clone_size: NA
j_call: TRBJ1-4
d_call: TRBD1